Listed below are T cell receptor beta chains from one sample, sequenced in a study of T cells in localized non-small cell lung cancer. This table comes from immunoSEQ multiplex PCR, and its TCRdb copy is limited to in-frame clones, with some not included. Here the sample spans 11,000 to 15,000 clones, about 80% being singletons. The sequencing used peripheral blood, collected before any cancer treatment. These receptors all stem from a female donor of 60 years or more with stage I squamous cell lung carcinoma. CDR3s include the opening cysteine and the closing phenylalanine or tryptophan. Fields, in order: J gene, D gene, clone size, V gene, CDR3 protein, CDR3 DNA. D genes are given only for firm matches. Size is stated for part of the rows, as once, few or many counts, or as a class when the clone is expanded.

J: TRBJ1-3; D: TRBD1; size: .; V: TRBV27; CDR3: CASSRTGGFSGNTIYF; DNA: TGTGCCAGCAGCAGGACAGGGGGCTTCTCTGGAAACACCATATATTTT
J: TRBJ1-1; D: TRBD1; size: .; V: TRBV10-3; CDR3: CAITGQGGFSEAFF; DNA: TGTGCCATCACCGGACAGGGCGGGTTTTCTGAAGCTTTCTTT
J: TRBJ2-5; D: TRBD1; size: .; V: TRBV15; CDR3: CATSRRTGGLGETQYF; DNA: TGTGCCACCAGCAGACGGACAGGGGGCTTAGGAGAGACCCAGTACTTC
J: TRBJ1-1; D: .; size: few; V: TRBV2; CDR3: CASGQTTEAFF; DNA: TGTGCCTCGGGACAAACCACTGAAGCTTTCTTT
J: TRBJ1-5; D: .; size: .; V: TRBV5-5; CDR3: CASSLQPNQPQHF; DNA: TGTGCCAGCAGCTTACAGCCCAATCAGCCCCAGCATTTT
J: TRBJ2-5; D: .; size: .; V: TRBV11-3; CDR3: CASSHRVGAQETQYF; DNA: TGTGCCAGCAGCCACAGGGTAGGGGCCCAAGAGACCCAGTACTTC
J: TRBJ2-5; D: .; size: .; V: TRBV2; CDR3: CASSELGGQETQYF; DNA: TGTGCCAGCAGTGAATTGGGCGGCCAAGAGACCCAGTACTTC
J: TRBJ2-7; D: .; size: once; V: TRBV2; CDR3: CATNRDSYTYEQYF; DNA: TGTGCCACCAACCGGGACTCCTATACCTACGAGCAGTACTTC
J: TRBJ1-2; D: .; size: .; V: TRBV7-2; CDR3: CASSLGRLGGYTF; DNA: TGTGCCAGCAGCTTAGGGCGCCTTGGGGGCTACACCTTC
J: TRBJ2-1; D: TRBD1; size: .; V: TRBV7-2; CDR3: CASSPQGVYNEQFF; DNA: TGTGCCAGCAGCCCACAGGGGGTCTACAATGAGCAGTTCTTC
J: TRBJ1-2; D: .; size: .; V: TRBV11-2; CDR3: CASSLESSYTF; DNA: TGTGCCAGCAGCTTAGAAAGTTCCTACACCTTC
J: TRBJ1-2; D: .; size: once; V: TRBV6-4; CDR3: CASSLGQGSPYGYTF; DNA: TGTGCCAGCAGTCTGGGGCAGGGAAGCCCCTATGGCTACACCTTC
J: TRBJ2-1; D: .; size: few; V: TRBV5-1; CDR3: CASWRTPGLYNEQFF; DNA: TGCGCCAGCTGGCGGACACCGGGTTTATACAATGAGCAGTTCTTC
J: TRBJ1-5; D: TRBD1; size: .; V: TRBV6-5; CDR3: CASSKTGDQPQHF; DNA: TGTGCCAGCAGCAAGACAGGGGATCAGCCCCAGCATTTT
J: TRBJ1-4; D: .; size: .; V: TRBV25-1; CDR3: CASRGFRGEGEKLFF; DNA: TGTGCCAGCAGGGGGTTTAGGGGGGAAGGTGAAAAACTGTTTTTT
J: TRBJ2-5; D: TRBD2; size: few; V: TRBV4-3; CDR3: CASSQIGGGLAEETQYF; DNA: TGCGCCAGCAGCCAGATTGGTGGGGGACTAGCGGAAGAGACCCAGTACTTC
J: TRBJ1-1; D: .; size: .; V: TRBV11-2; CDR3: CASSFRGWTEAFF; DNA: TGTGCCAGCAGCTTCAGGGGATGGACTGAAGCTTTCTTT
J: TRBJ1-6; D: .; size: .; V: TRBV11-2; CDR3: CASSIHIGEVNSPLHF; DNA: TGTGCCAGCAGCATCCATATAGGGGAGGTGAATTCACCCCTCCACTTT
J: TRBJ1-2; D: .; size: once; V: TRBV2; CDR3: CASGKQGSLSYGYTF; DNA: TGTGCCAGCGGGAAACAGGGCAGCTTGTCCTATGGCTACACCTTC
J: TRBJ1-5; D: TRBD1; size: few; V: TRBV4-3; CDR3: CASSQGRDRLQHF; DNA: TGCGCCAGCAGCCAAGGCAGGGACAGGCTCCAGCATTTT